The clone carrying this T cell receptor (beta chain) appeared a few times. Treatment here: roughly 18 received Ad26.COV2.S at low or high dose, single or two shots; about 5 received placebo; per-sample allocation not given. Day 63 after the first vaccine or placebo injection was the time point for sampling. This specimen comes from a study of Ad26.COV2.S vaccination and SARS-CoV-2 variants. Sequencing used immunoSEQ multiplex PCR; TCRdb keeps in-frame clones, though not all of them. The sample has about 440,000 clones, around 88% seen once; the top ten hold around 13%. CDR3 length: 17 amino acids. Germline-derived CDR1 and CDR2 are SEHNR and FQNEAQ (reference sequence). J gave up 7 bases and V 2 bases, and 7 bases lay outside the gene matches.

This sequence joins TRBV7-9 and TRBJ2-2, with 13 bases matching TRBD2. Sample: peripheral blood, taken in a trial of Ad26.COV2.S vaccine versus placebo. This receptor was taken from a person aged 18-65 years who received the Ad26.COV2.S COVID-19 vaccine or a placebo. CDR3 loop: CASSLLRTSGSIGELFF. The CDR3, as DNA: TGTGCCAGCAGCTTACTCCGGACTAGCGGGAGCATCGGGGAGCTGTTTTTT.